The 4 T cell receptor beta chains presented below share a single source sample, sequenced in a study of T cell responses to AZD1222 COVID-19 vaccine. Some clones are missing from TCRdb's copy, which holds only in-frame ones; the method was immunoSEQ multiplex PCR. Here the sample spans 100,000 to 150,000 clones, approximately 90% being singletons. The starting material was peripheral blood, obtained on day 0 of AZD1222 vaccination. Every receptor here comes from an adult in good health.

This clone has a handful of counts. The rearrangement uses TRBV28 and TRBJ1-5, with unresolved D. V lost 7 bases to trimming and J lost 4 bases, with 14 bases between them. Germline assignment: CDR1 MDHEN and CDR2 SYDVKM. The CDR3 consists of 14 residues. CDR3 bases: TGTGCCAGCATTAACTTTGGGAGGAATCAGCCCCAGCATTTT. It specifies CASINFGRNQPQHF.

This clone has a single count. The rearrangement uses TRBV19 and TRBJ2-5; D is unclear. With 3 bases removed from V and 5 bases from J, the gap between germline ends came to 22 bases. The germline V gene has CDR1 LNHDA and CDR2 SQIVND (reference sequence). The CDR3 length is 17 residues. This chain's CDR3 is CASSIGPAARAGETQYF. The CDR3 DNA reads TGTGCCAGTAGTATTGGCCCCGCGGCTCGAGCTGGGGAGACCCAGTACTTC.

There are a few counts of this clone. V gene TRBV27 combines with J gene TRBJ1-1; TRBD1 is a possible D gene (5 bases). Germline CDR1 MNHEY, CDR2 SMNVEV (reference sequence). The length of the CDR3 is 15 residues. Trimming took 4 bases from V and 2 from J, leaving 14 bases between them. CDR3 DNA sequence: TGTGCCAGCAGTTCAGGGAACACCCTTAACACTGAAGCTTTCTTT. Residues: CASSSGNTLNTEAFF.

The V and J genes are TRBV4-1 and TRBJ1-4, with D maybe TRBD1 (5 bases). Deletions cut 0 bases from V and 0 bases from J, with 11 bases between. This CDR3 comprises 17 residues. CDR1 and CDR2 (germline): MGHRA, YSYEKL. CDR3 residues: CASSQEGTPATNEKLFF. Here the CDR3 DNA reads TGCGCCAGCAGCCAAGAGGGGACGCCGGCAACTAATGAAAAACTGTTTTTT.